What follows describes a single TCR beta chain. Its antigen remains unknown. In germline, CDR1 is MGHRA, CDR2 YSYEKL. CDR3 length: 19 amino acids. Trimming took 3 bases from V and 5 from J; bases not matched to a gene: 13. This entry is derived from a study of radiation and T cells in renal cell carcinoma. Study at large: Nephrectomy followed 15 Gy stereotactic body radiation by 4 weeks.

Time point: baseline pretreatment blood. Treatment specified: 15 Gy SBRT to primary tumor, nephrectomy 4 weeks later. Blood was sampled at baseline, 2 weeks and 4 weeks after SBRT. The patient's renal cell carcinoma had clear cell pathology. Findings and limits, study-wide: Baseline intratumoral clonotype presence is unknown without pretreatment biopsies.

TCRdb keeps only in-frame clones here, not all; method: immunoSEQ multiplex PCR. The top ten clones hold 4.1% of a sample with around 160,000 clones, less than 90% of them seen once. The receptor's source is a woman aged 70-85 years with renal cell carcinoma. The chain combines TRBV4-1 with TRBJ2-5; 15 bases are a match to TRBD2. The sequences come from blood, collected from a patient whose treatment included radiotherapy and nephrectomy. CDR3 in amino acids: CASSHIPGLAGGRGETQYF. The CDR3 DNA is TGCGCCAGCAGCCATATCCCGGGACTAGCGGGGGGCCGGGGGGAGACCCAGTACTTC.